A single sample is the source of the 10 T cell receptor beta chains below, sequenced in a study of neurological immune-mediated disorders. One entry per CDR3 protein results from TCRdb running MiXCR on the 5' RACE reads. The table includes around 48,000 distinct CDR3 sequences, approximately 10% detected once. The sample consisted of PBMCs. The origin of the receptors is a woman aged 40 to 55 with HTLV-1-associated myelopathy (HAM/TSP).

This clonotype was counted ten times or more. V and J are TRBV6-5 and TRBJ2-1; D gene unclear. The V end was cut by 5 bases, the J end by 0 bases, with 8 bases between. This CDR3 is built from 14 residues. Germline V lookup: CDR1 MNHEY, CDR2 SVGAGI. CDR3 coding DNA: TGTGCCAGCAGTCAGAGTACCTCCTACAATGAGCAGTTCTTC. Amino acid sequence: CASSQSTSYNEQFF.

Remarks on this clonotype: A much larger clone lies a single base off, so this may be a read error. The chain recombines TRBV19 with TRBJ2-7; 8 bases line up with TRBD2. V trimming: 3 bases; J trimming: 1 base; junction bases outside the gene matches: 2. Germline assignment: CDR1 LNHDA and CDR2 SQIVND (reference sequence). The CDR3 totals 14 residues. CDR3 sequence (DNA): TGTGCCAGTAGTATGACTAGCGTATCCTACGAGCAGTACTTC. As protein: CASSMTSVSYEQYF.

This clonotype was recorded many times. The rearrangement links TRBV29-1 to TRBJ2-3; D remains ambiguous. The CDR3 sequence is 14 residues long. Germline assignment: CDR1 SQVTM and CDR2 ANQGSEA. Trimming removed 2 bases at V and 6 bases at J, with 15 bases between. In nucleotides, the CDR3 is TGCAGCGTTGAATCCAGCGTGGGTGCGGATACGCAGTATTTT. This codes for CSVESSVGADTQYF.

There are many counts of this clonotype. The rearrangement joins TRBV20-1 to TRBJ2-3; D not certain. Trimming pared 5 bases from V and 2 bases from J, leaving 11 bases between. The CDR3 has 13 residues. Germline lookup yields CDR1 DFQATT and CDR2 SNEGSKA (reference sequence). In DNA form, the CDR3 reads TGCAGTGCTCCCGACATGAACACAGATACGCAGTATTTT. This gives the protein CSAPDMNTDTQYF.

This clonotype appeared many times. The V and J genes are TRBV12-3 or TRBV12-4 and TRBJ2-3; 9 nucleotides agree with TRBD2. J gave up 2 bases and V 6 bases, and 12 bases lay outside the gene matches. This CDR3 spans 17 amino acids. DNA of the CDR3: TGTGCCAGCAGCATTCCTCGGCTAGCGGGGATCACAGATACGCAGTATTTT. Residues: CASSIPRLAGITDTQYF.

This clonotype was detected ten times or more. This chain joins TRBV25-1 and TRBJ2-7, with 9 bases identical to TRBD1. CDR3 length: 15 residues. With V trimmed by 3 bases and J by 4 bases, 7 bases remained unmatched. Germline V gives CDR1 MGHDK, CDR2 SYGVNS. As DNA, the CDR3 is TGTGCCAGCAGTGACGGGGGGACAGGGATGTACGAGCAGTACTTC. Its translation: CASSDGGTGMYEQYF.

This clonotype was seen many times. The rearrangement uses TRBV7-2 and TRBJ2-3; D not resolved. Trimming stripped 3 bases from V and 2 bases from J, with 0 bases between. The CDR3 runs to 11 residues. Per the germline V gene, CDR1 is SGHTA and CDR2 is FQGNSA. Here the CDR3 DNA reads TGTGCCAGCAGCTTCACAGATACGCAGTATTTT. Translating it yields CASSFTDTQYF.

In this sample, this clonotype turned up many times. The V gene is TRBV18, the J gene TRBJ2-4; 11 bases map to TRBD1. The V gene's germline CDR1 is KGHSH and CDR2 LQKENI. With 5 bases clipped from V and 4 bases from J, the junction kept 4 bases outside the gene matches. The CDR3 spans 15 residues. The CDR3 coding sequence is TGTGCCAGCTCATCGGGACAGGGGGAGAAAAACATTCAGTACTTC. The encoded protein is CASSSGQGEKNIQYF.

This clonotype was seen repeatedly, ten times or more. The chain uses TRBV5-1 and TRBJ2-2, with 7 bases matching TRBD2. The germline CDR1 and CDR2 sequences are SGHRS and YFSETQ. This CDR3 has 14 amino acids. V lost 4 bases and J lost 2; bases outside the gene matches: 2. CDR3 in amino acids: CASSRDYNTGELFF. The DNA of the CDR3 is TGCGCCAGCAGCCGGGACTACAACACCGGGGAGCTGTTTTTT.

This clonotype was found many times. This chain links TRBV29-1 with TRBJ2-7; the match to TRBD2 covers 8 bases. The CDR3 spans 13 residues. Trimming at V came to 7 bases and at J to 0 bases, leaving 5 bases not matched to a gene. Germline V gene sequence: CDR1 SQVTM, CDR2 ANQGSEA. In DNA, the CDR3 is TGCAGCGCCGGGAGGGGCAGCTCCTACGAGCAGTACTTC. Its translation: CSAGRGSSYEQYF.